The 3 T cell receptor beta chains below were found in one sample sequenced in a study of memory CD4+ T cells and cytomegalovirus serostatus. The sort gate was single viable CD3+CD4+CD8-CD45RO+ cells for memory CD4+ T cells. The repertoire was sequenced with immunoSEQ multiplex PCR; TCRdb's copy has only in-frame clones and lacks some. Here the sample spans 35,000 to 45,000 clones, roughly 85% being singletons. Sequencing used memory CD4+ T cells from blood. The receptors originated from an adult in good health and CMV-seropositive.

The genes are TRBV14 and TRBJ1-1; D gene uncertain. V was pared by 4 bases and J by 0 bases, with 12 bases between. The CDR3 consists of 15 residues. The germline CDR1 and CDR2 sequences are SGHDN and FVKESK. The CDR3 is CASSPLRNLNTEAFF. The CDR3 DNA reads TGTGCCAGCAGCCCCCTAAGGAATCTGAACACTGAAGCTTTCTTT.

The chain carries TRBV6-5 and TRBJ1-2, with D possibly being TRBD1 (5 bases). Trimming shortened V by 6 bases and J by 8 bases, and 22 bases separated the two germline ends. Germline-derived CDR1 and CDR2 are MNHEY and SVGAGI. There are 15 residues in the CDR3. The CDR3 sequence is CASSPAGTGIWGYTF. CDR3 in DNA: TGTGCCAGCAGCCCCGCCGGGACCGGGATATGGGGCTACACCTTC.

V gene TRBV19 combines with J gene TRBJ1-6; no reliable D call. From germline, CDR1 is LNHDA and CDR2 SQIVND (reference sequence). The CDR3 has 14 amino acids. V was shortened by 3 bases and J by 4 bases, with 7 bases between the two germline ends. The CDR3 spells CASSIVGYNSPLHF. The CDR3, as DNA: TGTGCCAGTAGTATCGTCGGATATAATTCACCCCTCCACTTT. The full variable domain, its missing parts supplied by reference TRBV19 and TRBJ1-6, is DGGITQSPKYLFRKEGQNVTLSCEQNLNHDAMYWYRQDPGQGLRLIYYSQIVNDFQKGDIAEGYSVSREKKESFPLTVTSAQKNPTAFYLCASSIVGYNSPLHFGNGTRLTVT.